This T cell receptor (beta chain) was sequenced in a study of blood T cell repertoires in COVID-19. Study details: Sources were T cells, B-cell-depleted T cells, or PBMCs; the material itself was cDNA or gDNA.

In the original analysis: Reference gene primer amplification gave nucleated cell count estimates. Measured with immunoSEQ multiplex PCR; TCRdb has only the in-frame clones, and not every one. Clone size and the V and J calls come from that table; the DNA yielded D and trimming. The table includes 95,000 to 150,000 clones, 70% to 90% detected once. The CDR3 totals 17 residues. Looked up from germline, CDR1 is KGHSH and CDR2 is LQKENI. Trimming cost V 2 bases and J 0 bases; bases outside gene matches: 7. This rearrangement joins TRBV18 to TRBJ2-1, with 7 bases matching TRBD1. The sample comprised peripheral blood. This clonotype was obtained from a middle-aged man with acute or convalescent COVID-19. CDR3 in amino acids: CASSPIAGGSSYNEQFF. CDR3 sequence (DNA): TGTGCCAGCTCACCAATTGCAGGGGGTAGCTCCTACAATGAGCAGTTCTTC.